This T cell receptor beta chain emerged from a study of blood T cell repertoires in COVID-19. Across the study: COVID-19 samples collected from the United States, Italy and Spain covered acute and convalescent phases. The analysed material was cDNA or gDNA that came from T cells, B-cell-depleted T cells, or PBMCs.

Germline CDR1 SGHTA, CDR2 FQGNSA. The CDR3 runs 15 residues. Trimming took 3 bases from V and 5 from J; bases not matched to a gene: 7. Per the original data handling: It was from reference gene primer amplification that nucleated cell counts were estimated. Some clones are missing from TCRdb's copy, which holds only in-frame ones; the method was immunoSEQ multiplex PCR. D and trimming come from the DNA, and the V and J calls and clone size come from that table. The sample gives about 240,000 clones, 65% to 90% of which show up once; approximately 4.5% is in the top ten. This sequence originates from a woman between 65 and 79 years old with acute or convalescent COVID-19. Sequenced sample: peripheral blood. V is TRBV7-2 and J is TRBJ1-5; 7 nucleotides match TRBD1. CDR3 residues: CASSLYRDSDQPQHF. In DNA, the CDR3 is TGTGCCAGCAGCTTGTACCGGGACAGCGATCAGCCCCAGCATTTT. The full variable domain, completed using reference TRBV7-2 and TRBJ1-5, is GAGVSQSPSNKVTEKGKDVELRCDPISGHTALYWYRQSLGQGLEFLIYFQGNSAPDKSGLPSDRFSAERTGGSVSTLTIQRTQQEDSAVYLCASSLYRDSDQPQHFGDGTRLSIL.